This T cell receptor (beta chain) was observed in a study of CD8 T cells in Susac syndrome. Study background: Patients with Susac syndrome were therapy-naive, on corticosteroids, or on intravenous immunoglobulin alone at blood draw.

Random hexamers were used to reverse transcribe the RNA input (about 0.45 to 1 ug). Using its own MiXCR run on the immunoSEQ multiplex PCR reads, TCRdb lists one record per CDR3 protein. Of about 100,000 distinct CDR3 sequences detected, around 96% appear once; the ten largest clones hold 0.3%. The V end lost 5 bases, the J end lost 6 bases, and 16 bases lay between the germline ends. Germline V gene data show CDR1 as SGHTA and CDR2 as FQGTGA. The CDR3 consists of 14 residues. The sequenced material came from CD8+ T cells from PBMCs. The rearrangement uses TRBV7-3 and TRBJ1-2; D is perhaps TRBD1 (5 bases). This TCR derives from a human donor with Susac syndrome. CDR3 amino acids: CASSRGDLSDGYTF. CDR3 nucleotides: TGTGCCAGCAGCCGCGGGGACCTTTCCGATGGCTACACCTTC.